The present T cell receptor beta chain was sequenced within a study of T cells in Graves' hyperthyroidism and ophthalmopathy. What was amplified from RNA transcripts were TCR beta CDR3 regions. First-round RT-PCR of the TCR CDR3 relied on the HTBI primer set. TCRdb used MiXCR to reprocess the multiplex PCR reads, holding one entry per CDR3 protein. The repertoire includes some 300,000 distinct CDR3 sequences, approximately 19% of them detected once, and roughly 39% sits in the top ten. This clonotype was counted a few times. Antigen: not known. This CDR3 is 14 amino acids long. V lost 11 bases and J 0 bases, leaving 16 bases between the germline ends. Looked up from germline, CDR1 is ENHRY and CDR2 is SYGVKD. Study-level points and caveats: Most expanded thyroid clonotypes above 0.001 recurred in blood.

The chain employs TRBV10-3 and TRBJ1-2; D is unresolved. Source material: blood. This TCR came from a man aged 50 to 59 with Graves' ophthalmopathy. This CDR3 is CASGGPPPNYGYTF. CDR3 nucleotide sequence: TGTGCCTCCGGTGGGCCGCCCCCTAACTATGGCTACACCTTC.